These T cell receptor beta chains were read from a single sample in a study of blood T cell repertoires in COVID-19. Clones were read by immunoSEQ multiplex PCR, and TCRdb kept only the in-frame ones, dropping some. The repertoire holds about 25,000 clones, with roughly 88% as singletons. The sequencing sample was made of peripheral blood. All receptors derive from a man aged 65 to 85 in a cohort sampled during active COVID-19. CDR3s include the opening cysteine and the closing phenylalanine or tryptophan. A D gene is named only where the DNA matches it firmly. Only some rows state a clone size, as once, few, many or a class for expanded clones.

D: TRBD1; J: TRBJ2-4; size: .; V: TRBV7-2; CDR3: CASSEPDRGRLAKNIQYF; DNA: TGTGCCAGCAGCGAGCCGGACAGGGGGCGTTTAGCCAAAAACATTCAGTACTTC
D: .; J: TRBJ1-2; size: .; V: TRBV28; CDR3: CASSLVPTTGKLGGYTF; DNA: TGTGCCAGCAGTTTAGTTCCTACGACAGGCAAGCTTGGTGGCTACACCTTC
D: .; J: TRBJ2-3; size: .; V: TRBV11-1; CDR3: CASTSGQRHTDTQYF; DNA: TGTGCCAGCACCTCCGGCCAGCGGCACACAGATACGCAGTATTTT
D: .; J: TRBJ2-6; size: .; V: TRBV16; CDR3: CASSQLFQEAFGANVLTF; DNA: TGTGCCAGCAGCCAATTGTTTCAGGAGGCATTTGGGGCCAACGTCCTGACTTTC
D: TRBD1; J: TRBJ1-5; size: .; V: TRBV28; CDR3: CASTSSGGRTQPQHF; DNA: TGTGCCAGCACCTCGTCAGGGGGGCGTACTCAGCCCCAGCATTTT
D: TRBD1; J: TRBJ1-2; size: once; V: TRBV14; CDR3: CASSQLHHREQGEGGYTF; DNA: TGTGCCAGCAGCCAATTACACCACCGGGAGCAGGGGGAAGGTGGCTACACCTTC
D: TRBD1; J: TRBJ2-7; size: once; V: TRBV10-2; CDR3: CASSEMGQENYEQYF; DNA: TGCGCCAGCAGTGAGATGGGACAGGAGAACTACGAGCAGTACTTC
D: .; J: TRBJ2-7; size: .; V: TRBV6-1; CDR3: CASSEARAQYF; DNA: TGTGCCAGCAGTGAAGCGCGGGCTCAGTACTTC
D: .; J: TRBJ2-7; size: once; V: TRBV2; CDR3: CASSEGWGAKLHEQYF; DNA: TGTGCCAGCAGTGAAGGGTGGGGCGCGAAACTACACGAGCAGTACTTC
D: TRBD2; J: TRBJ2-3; size: .; V: TRBV4-2; CDR3: CASSQATGGPGTQYF; DNA: TGTGCCAGCAGCCAAGCAACGGGAGGGCCTGGTACGCAGTATTTT
D: .; J: TRBJ2-4; size: .; V: TRBV10-3; CDR3: CAISSGGGPKNIQYF; DNA: TGTGCCATCAGTTCTGGGGGCGGTCCCAAAAACATTCAGTACTTC
D: TRBD2; J: TRBJ2-1; size: .; V: TRBV27; CDR3: CASSLRWGLAGGNEQFF; DNA: TGTGCCAGCAGTTTAAGGTGGGGACTAGCGGGAGGTAATGAGCAGTTCTTC
D: TRBD1; J: TRBJ1-1; size: .; V: TRBV10-3; CDR3: CAIRGTDTEAFF; DNA: TGTGCCATCAGAGGGACAGACACTGAAGCTTTCTTT
D: TRBD1; J: TRBJ1-5; size: .; V: TRBV5-1; CDR3: CASSLSGQGYQPQHF; DNA: TGCGCCAGCAGCTTGTCCGGACAGGGCTATCAGCCCCAGCATTTT
D: TRBD1; J: TRBJ2-7; size: .; V: TRBV7-8; CDR3: CASRNTGGYEQYF; DNA: TGTGCCAGCAGGAATACAGGGGGCTACGAGCAGTACTTC
D: TRBD2; J: TRBJ2-3; size: .; V: TRBV7-9; CDR3: CASSLGGSGRSDTQYF; DNA: TGTGCCAGCAGCTTAGGCGGTAGCGGGAGGTCGGATACGCAGTATTTT
D: .; J: TRBJ2-3; size: .; V: TRBV5-1; CDR3: CASSAAQGPSTDTQYF; DNA: TGCGCCAGCAGTGCGGCGCAGGGTCCTAGCACAGATACGCAGTATTTT
D: .; J: TRBJ2-5; size: few; V: TRBV24-1; CDR3: CATSDFADQETQYF; DNA: TGTGCCACCAGTGATTTCGCAGACCAAGAGACCCAGTACTTC
D: TRBD1; J: TRBJ1-5; size: .; V: TRBV18; CDR3: CASSLTGTGVRSNQPQHF; DNA: TGTGCCAGCTCATTAACCGGGACAGGGGTAAGGAGCAATCAGCCCCAGCATTTT
D: .; J: TRBJ2-7; size: once; V: TRBV12-3/TRBV12-4; CDR3: CASSTRRSYEQYF; DNA: TGTGCCAGCAGTACCCGCCGGAGCTACGAGCAGTACTTC
D: .; J: TRBJ1-5; size: .; V: TRBV28; CDR3: CASSFNQPQHF; DNA: TGTGCCAGCAGCTTCAATCAGCCCCAGCATTTT
D: .; J: TRBJ2-4; size: once; V: TRBV29-1; CDR3: CSVQGRGNIQYF; DNA: TGCAGCGTCCAAGGACGGGGAAACATTCAGTACTTC
D: TRBD2; J: TRBJ2-1; size: .; V: TRBV9; CDR3: CASSVEGGSNEQFF; DNA: TGTGCCAGCAGCGTAGAGGGCGGGAGTAATGAGCAGTTCTTC
D: TRBD2; J: TRBJ2-3; size: .; V: TRBV2; CDR3: CASSERGGRADTQYF; DNA: TGTGCCAGCAGTGAACGGGGCGGGAGGGCTGATACGCAGTATTTT
D: TRBD2; J: TRBJ2-7; size: .; V: TRBV7-8; CDR3: CASSRTSGAYEQYF; DNA: TGTGCCAGCAGCCGGACTAGCGGCGCCTACGAGCAGTACTTC
D: .; J: TRBJ2-3; size: .; V: TRBV28; CDR3: CASSSHRDPRVRTQYF; DNA: TGTGCCAGCAGCTCACACCGGGATCCTCGCGTCCGTACGCAGTATTTT
D: .; J: TRBJ1-2; size: .; V: TRBV7-9; CDR3: CASSFVEGGYTF; DNA: TGTGCCAGCAGCTTTGTAGAGGGAGGCTACACCTTC
D: TRBD1; J: TRBJ1-1; size: .; V: TRBV7-2; CDR3: CASSRQGRTEAFF; DNA: TGTGCCAGCAGCAGACAGGGTCGGACTGAAGCTTTCTTT
D: TRBD2; J: TRBJ2-3; size: once; V: TRBV15; CDR3: CATSTRTGGADTQYF; DNA: TGTGCCACCAGCACCCGGACTGGGGGGGCAGATACGCAGTATTTT
D: .; J: TRBJ1-2; size: .; V: TRBV28; CDR3: CASSFQDRGYTF; DNA: TGTGCCAGCAGTTTTCAGGATAGGGGCTACACCTTC
D: .; J: TRBJ2-7; size: .; V: TRBV6-5; CDR3: CASTPGGGSSYEQYF; DNA: TGTGCCAGCACCCCAGGGGGCGGGAGTTCCTACGAGCAGTACTTC
D: TRBD1; J: TRBJ2-5; size: .; V: TRBV5-1; CDR3: CASSSRTGLKTQYF; DNA: TGCGCCAGCAGCTCGAGGACAGGGCTAAAGACCCAGTACTTC
D: .; J: TRBJ2-2; size: few; V: TRBV5-1; CDR3: CASSSTGYTGELFF; DNA: TGCGCCAGCAGCTCCACAGGGTACACCGGGGAGCTGTTTTTT
D: .; J: TRBJ2-3; size: .; V: TRBV19; CDR3: CASSTDIPSTDTQYF; DNA: TGTGCCAGTAGTACGGACATTCCTAGCACAGATACGCAGTATTTT
D: .; J: TRBJ2-3; size: .; V: TRBV24-1; CDR3: CATSDPGLTGDTQYF; DNA: TGTGCCACCAGTGACCCCGGCTTGACTGGCGATACGCAGTATTTT
D: .; J: TRBJ1-4; size: .; V: TRBV10-3; CDR3: CAISEERDEKLFF; DNA: TGTGCCATCAGTGAGGAGCGGGATGAAAAACTGTTTTTT
D: .; J: TRBJ2-7; size: few; V: TRBV15; CDR3: CATSRERTNYEQYF; DNA: TGTGCCACCAGCAGAGAAAGGACAAACTACGAGCAGTACTTC
D: .; J: TRBJ2-4; size: .; V: TRBV21-1; CDR3: CASSPPDRGRNIQYF; DNA: TGTGCCAGCAGCCCTCCCGACAGGGGGCGAAACATTCAGTACTTC
D: .; J: TRBJ1-5; size: .; V: TRBV24-1; CDR3: CATSDPDGNNQPQHF; DNA: TGTGCCACCAGTGATCCGGACGGGAACAATCAGCCCCAGCATTTT
D: TRBD1; J: TRBJ2-6; size: .; V: TRBV3-1/TRBV3-2; CDR3: CASSAPGQGRSGANVLTF; DNA: TGTGCCAGCAGCGCGCCGGGACAGGGTCGCTCTGGGGCCAACGTCCTGACTTTC
D: .; J: TRBJ2-3; size: .; V: TRBV19; CDR3: CASSTGFTDTQYF; DNA: TGTGCCAGTAGTACAGGGTTCACAGATACGCAGTATTTT
D: TRBD1; J: TRBJ1-6; size: .; V: TRBV10-3; CDR3: CAISVEGGRDSPLHF; DNA: TGTGCCATCAGTGTGGAAGGGGGCCGGGATTCACCCCTCCACTTT
D: .; J: TRBJ1-4; size: few; V: TRBV5-1; CDR3: CASTGGRLNEKLFF; DNA: TGCGCCAGCACCGGGGGTCGCCTTAATGAAAAACTGTTTTTT
D: TRBD2; J: TRBJ2-3; size: .; V: TRBV4-2; CDR3: CASSLPQGVAGGPGDTQYF; DNA: TGTGCCAGCAGCCTTCCCCAGGGAGTAGCGGGAGGGCCGGGGGATACGCAGTATTTT
D: TRBD2; J: TRBJ2-7; size: .; V: TRBV28; CDR3: CASSLSRGRRPLYEQYF; DNA: TGTGCCAGCAGTTTAAGTCGCGGGAGGAGGCCCTTATACGAGCAGTACTTC
D: TRBD1; J: TRBJ2-3; size: .; V: TRBV19; CDR3: CASRQGAGSTDTQYF; DNA: TGTGCCAGTAGACAGGGGGCGGGGAGCACAGATACGCAGTATTTT
D: TRBD2; J: TRBJ2-3; size: .; V: TRBV7-8; CDR3: CASSLAGGFGRAADTQYF; DNA: TGTGCCAGCAGCTTAGCGGGAGGGTTCGGTAGGGCTGCGGATACGCAGTATTTT
D: .; J: TRBJ1-1; size: once; V: TRBV5-1; CDR3: CASSLAAGVDTEAFF; DNA: TGCGCCAGCAGCTTGGCCGCAGGGGTGGATACTGAAGCTTTCTTT
D: TRBD2; J: TRBJ2-1; size: .; V: TRBV7-6; CDR3: CASSLAGVAGMGNEQFF; DNA: TGTGCCAGCAGCTTAGCGGGGGTAGCGGGGATGGGCAATGAGCAGTTCTTC
D: .; J: TRBJ2-2; size: .; V: TRBV28; CDR3: CASSKGVTGELFF; DNA: TGTGCCAGCAGCAAGGGGGTCACCGGGGAGCTGTTTTTT
D: .; J: TRBJ2-6; size: .; V: TRBV19; CDR3: CASSRRTPSGANVLTF; DNA: TGTGCCAGTAGTAGAAGGACACCCTCTGGGGCCAACGTCCTGACTTTC